The 27 T cell receptor beta chains given below trace back to one sample, sequenced in a study of cytomegalovirus exposure and HLA in healthy donors. The PCR employed 60 Vbeta primers together with 13 Jbeta primers. The method was immunoSEQ multiplex PCR; TCRdb's version includes in-frame clones alone and lacks a portion of them. Among some 150,000 clones listed, over 75% were seen once. Material for sequencing was PBMCs. Receptors originate from a man aged 35-49 years in good health and CMV-seronegative.

The rearrangement joins TRBV6-1 to TRBJ1-5; D is possibly TRBD1 (6 bases). This CDR3 region has 15 residues. The V gene's germline CDR1 is MNHNS and CDR2 SASEGT. The V end lost 7 bases, the J end lost 0 bases, and 13 bases lay between the germline ends. CDR3: CASKRGPDSNQPQHF. The CDR3 DNA reads TGTGCCAGCAAGCGGGGGCCAGATAGCAATCAGCCCCAGCATTTT.

The chain carries TRBV10-1 and TRBJ2-4; D is unresolved. V dropped 2 bases and J dropped 0 bases, with 5 bases sitting between them. The germline CDR1 and CDR2 sequences are WNHNN and SYGVQD (reference sequence). The CDR3 has 14 amino acids. Here the CDR3 DNA reads TGCGCCAGCAGTGAGGTATTAGCCAAAAACATTCAGTACTTC. Protein sequence: CASSEVLAKNIQYF.

This sequence joins TRBV5-4 and TRBJ1-2; no clear D. CDR3 size: 15 residues. Trimming removed 0 bases at V and 3 bases at J, with 12 bases between. The V gene's germline CDR1 is SGHNT and CDR2 YYREEE (reference sequence). The CDR3 region is CASSLERLLDYGYTF. In DNA form, the CDR3 reads TGTGCCAGCAGCTTGGAACGCCTCCTAGACTATGGCTACACCTTC.

The V and J genes are TRBV4-1 and TRBJ2-1, with TRBD2 matching over 9 bases. The CDR3 has 17 residues. The junction had 5 bases not matched to a gene; V was cut back by 1 base and J by 1 base. CDR1 MGHRA and CDR2 YSYEKL come from the germline V gene. The CDR3 DNA is TGCGCCAGCAGCCAAGGGGAGCGGGGGGTATCCTACAATGAGCAGTTCTTC. Its translation: CASSQGERGVSYNEQFF.

The rearrangement uses TRBV6-5 and TRBJ1-1; 10 bases are shared with TRBD1. Germline CDR1 MNHEY, CDR2 SVGAGI. The CDR3 spans 12 residues. Losses at the gene ends were 8 bases for V and 9 bases for J; bases not matched to a gene: 6. The CDR3 reads CASRTGGFKAFF. DNA for the CDR3: TGTGCCAGCCGGACAGGGGGTTTTAAAGCTTTCTTT.

The chain links TRBV2 to TRBJ2-7, with 8 bases lining up with TRBD2. The V and J ends lost 10 bases and 3 bases, in that order; junction bases with no gene match: 8. CDR1 and CDR2 (germline): SNHLY, FYNNEI. The CDR3 runs to 13 residues. CDR3 bases: TGTGCCACCGCAACCGGGACTAGCTACGAGCAGTACTTC. Protein product: CATATGTSYEQYF.

The V gene is TRBV29-1, the J gene TRBJ1-1, with a possible D match to TRBD1 (6 bases). The CDR3 sequence is 18 residues long. Looked up from germline, CDR1 is SQVTM and CDR2 is ANQGSEA. Trimming removed 6 bases at V and 1 base at J, with 27 bases between. Here the CDR3 reads CSVVKWVSEQGPNTEAFF. In DNA, the CDR3 is TGCAGCGTCGTCAAATGGGTATCAGAACAGGGACCGAACACTGAAGCTTTCTTT.

The chain uses TRBV6-1 and TRBJ2-3; D is unresolved. Germline CDR1 MNHNS, CDR2 SASEGT. Trimming left V 6 bases short and J 2 bases short, with 6 bases between. This CDR3 has 12 amino acids. In DNA, the CDR3 is TGTGCCAGCAGAGCCTACACAGATACGCAGTATTTT. Translating gives CASRAYTDTQYF.

The chain carries TRBV6-9 and TRBJ1-2; 9 positions agree with TRBD1. Germline lookup yields CDR1 MNHGY and CDR2 SVAAGI. With 1 base clipped from V and 4 bases from J, the junction kept 7 bases outside the gene matches. The CDR3 is made up of 16 amino acids. For the CDR3, the DNA is TGTGCCAGCAGTTATTTCAGGACAGGGGATTCCTATGGCTACACCTTC. It yields the protein CASSYFRTGDSYGYTF.

This chain links TRBV2 with TRBJ1-2, with 7 bases that match TRBD1. Germline lookup yields CDR1 SNHLY and CDR2 FYNNEI. The ends lost 7 bases at V and 2 bases at J; junction bases unmatched: 4. This CDR3 region has 13 residues. The DNA for the CDR3 is TGTGCCAGCACCATGACAGGGAACTATGGCTACACCTTC. Encoded protein: CASTMTGNYGYTF.

The chain is built from TRBV6-1 and TRBJ2-1; 9 nucleotides match TRBD2. The CDR3 spans 15 residues. The V segment lost 4 bases and the J segment 2 bases; nucleotides outside the gene matches: 3. The germline gives CDR1 MNHNS, CDR2 SASEGT. The CDR3 DNA follows: TGTGCCAGCAGTGCAGCGGGGGGAACCTACAATGAGCAGTTCTTC. Encoded protein: CASSAAGGTYNEQFF.

This clone was seen more than once but under ten times. J is TRBJ2-1 and V is TRBV2; 11 bases are shared with TRBD2. Looked up from germline, CDR1 is SNHLY and CDR2 is FYNNEI. The CDR3 consists of 17 residues. The V gene end was trimmed by 2 bases and the J gene end by 9 bases; junction bases not matched to a gene: 12. The CDR3 DNA is TGTGCCAGCAGTGAACGTACTAGCGGGGGATCAACATTTGAGCAGTTCTTC. Its translation: CASSERTSGGSTFEQFF.

V and J are TRBV10-3 and TRBJ2-3; TRBD2 matches 12 bases. Trimming at V came to 6 bases and at J to 4 bases, leaving 5 bases not matched to a gene. Germline CDR1 reads ENHRY; CDR2 reads SYGVKD. The CDR3 totals 15 residues. The CDR3, as DNA: TGTGCCATCAGGCCTAGCGGGGGGGGTGCAGATACGCAGTATTTT. This translates into CAIRPSGGGADTQYF.

This chain links TRBV27 with TRBJ2-7; D unresolved. Trimming removed 5 bases from V and 7 bases from J, with 12 bases in between. Germline CDR1 reads MNHEY; CDR2 reads SMNVEV (reference sequence). The CDR3 contains 12 residues. CDR3 protein: CASSTPNGEQYF. CDR3 DNA sequence: TGTGCCAGCAGTACACCTAACGGGGAGCAGTACTTC.

The chain has TRBV27 and TRBJ2-5; possibly TRBD2 for D (6 bases). The CDR3 covers 14 residues. Between the trimmed V and J ends, which lost 1 base and 4 bases, there was a span of 10 bases. CDR1 is MNHEY, CDR2 SMNVEV, per germline (reference sequence). This CDR3 is CASSLWGVGETQYF. As DNA, the CDR3 is TGTGCCAGCAGTTTATGGGGGGTAGGAGAGACCCAGTACTTC.

The chain couples TRBV7-8 to TRBJ1-4; TRBD1 matches 7 bases. Looked up from germline, CDR1 is SGHVS and CDR2 is FQNEAQ. J lost 5 bases, V lost 8 bases, and 8 bases had no gene match. The CDR3 extends over 14 amino acids. The CDR3 nucleotides are TGTGCCAGCCGACTGGGGACAGCCAATGAAAAACTGTTTTTT. Translated, it gives CASRLGTANEKLFF.

The gene calls are TRBV15 and TRBJ2-1; D possibly corresponds to TRBD2 (5 bases). Germline CDR1 is LNHNV and CDR2 is YYDKDF (reference sequence). V was trimmed by 5 bases and J by 6 bases, leaving 17 bases between them. This CDR3 is built from 15 residues. CDR3 protein: CATSRRGSGGNEQFF. CDR3 sequence (DNA): TGTGCCACCAGCCGTAGAGGGTCTGGCGGCAATGAGCAGTTCTTC.

The chain couples TRBV9 to TRBJ2-7; TRBD1 might be the D (6 bases). CDR3 length equals 16 residues. Trimming took 4 bases from V and 1 from J, leaving 18 bases between them. Germline CDR1 SGDLS, CDR2 YYNGEE. CDR3 sequence: CASSPYRDTGSYEQYF. CDR3 DNA sequence: TGTGCCAGCAGCCCTTATAGGGACACGGGTTCCTACGAGCAGTACTTC.

The CDR3 loop is CSVVRTDEAFF. CDR3 in DNA: TGCAGCGTTGTCAGGACAGATGAAGCTTTCTTT. V usage is TRBV29-1 and J usage is TRBJ1-1; the D gene is possibly TRBD1 (6 bases). The CDR3 runs 11 residues. Germline CDR1 reads SQVTM; CDR2 reads ANQGSEA. The V end was cut by 4 bases, the J end by 7 bases, with 10 bases between.

The rearrangement joins TRBV5-6 to TRBJ2-1; TRBD2 agrees at 12 bases. With V trimmed by 0 bases and J by 8 bases, 6 bases remained unmatched. There are 16 residues in the CDR3. Germline V gene data show CDR1 as SGHDT and CDR2 as YYEEEE. The CDR3 region is CASSLGLAGGRHEQFF. CDR3 in DNA: TGTGCCAGCAGCTTGGGGCTAGCGGGGGGGCGTCATGAGCAGTTCTTC.

This sequence joins TRBV6-5 and TRBJ1-6; 9 bases map to TRBD1. The CDR3 has 16 amino acids. Looked up from germline, CDR1 is MNHEY and CDR2 is SVGAGI. J gave up 11 bases and V 2 bases, and 10 bases lay outside the gene matches. The CDR3 here is CASSYTSTGGSAPLHF. The CDR3 coding sequence is TGTGCCAGCAGTTACACAAGCACAGGGGGCTCTGCACCCCTCCACTTT.

This chain uses TRBV7-9 with TRBJ2-1; no clear D gene. CDR3 length equals 15 residues. Deletions cut 3 bases from V and 0 bases from J, with 9 bases between. Germline V CDR1 and CDR2: SEHNR, FQNEAQ (reference sequence). Written as DNA, the CDR3 is TGTGCCAGCAGCTTTGTCGGCGGCTCCTACAATGAGCAGTTCTTC. Translation: CASSFVGGSYNEQFF.

This chain connects TRBV7-9 to TRBJ2-3; D unresolved. Germline V gene sequence: CDR1 SEHNR, CDR2 FQNEAQ (reference sequence). With 1 base removed from V and 4 bases from J, the gap between germline ends came to 9 bases. The CDR3 has 14 residues. CDR3 amino acids: CASSLVGSADTQYF. The CDR3 DNA reads as TGTGCCAGCAGCTTAGTCGGGTCCGCAGATACGCAGTATTTT. Full variable domain (missing parts from reference TRBV7-9 and TRBJ2-3): DTGVSQNPRHKITKRGQNVTFRCDPISEHNRLYWYRQTLGQGPEFLTYFQNEAQLEKSRLLSDRFSAERPKGSFSTLEIQRTEQGDSAMYLCASSLVGSADTQYFGPGTRLTVL.

The genes are TRBV6-6 and TRBJ2-7; TRBD1 aligns across 8 bases. J gave up 3 bases and V 8 bases, and 9 bases lay outside the gene matches. Germline values: CDR1 MNHNY, CDR2 SVGAGI (reference sequence). This CDR3 region has 14 residues. The CDR3 sequence: CASSGTGEYYEQYF. For the CDR3, the DNA is TGTGCCAGCTCCGGGACAGGAGAATACTACGAGCAGTACTTC.

The chain has TRBV5-1 and TRBJ2-5, with no clear D. Germline loops: CDR1 SGHRS, CDR2 YFSETQ. CDR3 length: 13 residues. Between the trimmed V and J ends, which lost 2 bases and 5 bases, there was a span of 10 bases. The CDR3 DNA reads as TGCGCCAGCAGCTTTGATAGTTTGGAGACCCAGTACTTC. Its protein product is CASSFDSLETQYF.

The chain has TRBV7-3 and TRBJ2-3; the match to TRBD2 covers 8 bases. CDR3 length: 15 amino acids. Germline trimming cut 2 bases from V and 5 bases from J; bases unmatched to any gene: 6. Looked up from germline, CDR1 is SGHTA and CDR2 is FQGTGA. CDR3 coding DNA: TGTGCCAGCAGCTTAGCCGGGGGGGATTTAGATACGCAGTATTTT. It translates to CASSLAGGDLDTQYF.

The chain links TRBV10-3 to TRBJ1-2; 7 nucleotides match TRBD1. The CDR3 is 17 residues long. The V gene's germline CDR1 is ENHRY and CDR2 SYGVKD. The junction had 16 bases not matched to a gene; V was cut back by 6 bases and J by 3 bases. In DNA, the CDR3 is TGTGCCATCAGCCGGACGGGACAGCGAAGACGGGACTATGGCTACACCTTC. This gives the protein CAISRTGQRRRDYGYTF.